This T cell receptor beta chain was observed in a study of T cells in Graves' hyperthyroidism and ophthalmopathy. Amplification targeted TCR beta CDR3 regions from RNA transcripts. TCR CDR3 regions were first amplified by RT-PCR with HTBI primers. TCRdb reanalysed the multiplex PCR reads using MiXCR and keeps one entry per CDR3 protein. The table shows approximately 420,000 distinct CDR3 sequences, with 14% to 15% occurring only once. Points on this clonotype: As yet, its antigen is unknown.

Stable disease denoted Graves' hyperthyroidism without ophthalmopathy progression within 18 months. Each patient was aged 18 to 65 and had newly diagnosed hyperthyroidism of under 2 months' duration. CDR1 and CDR2 (germline): SGHNT, YYREEE (reference sequence). V dropped 2 bases and J dropped 6 bases, with 15 bases sitting between them. This CDR3 region has 15 residues. Whole-study findings and limits: Progression to ophthalmopathy was predicted a median of roughly 6.8 months early.

The rearrangement joins TRBV5-4 to TRBJ2-1; no reliable D call. The sequence was obtained from a woman aged 25 to 39 with Graves' hyperthyroidism. Sequenced: blood. CDR3 coding DNA: TGTGCCAGCAGCTTTAGGCGAGTATTTAGCAATGAGCAGTTCTTC. It specifies CASSFRRVFSNEQFF.